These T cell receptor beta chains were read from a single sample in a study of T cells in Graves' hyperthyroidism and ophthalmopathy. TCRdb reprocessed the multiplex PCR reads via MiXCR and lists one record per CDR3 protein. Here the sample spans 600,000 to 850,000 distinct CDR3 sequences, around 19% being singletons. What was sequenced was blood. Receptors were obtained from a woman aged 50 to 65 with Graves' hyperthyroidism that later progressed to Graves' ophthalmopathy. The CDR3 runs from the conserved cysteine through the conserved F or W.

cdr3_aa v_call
CASSFRGGGYGYTF TRBV5-4
CASSQRRGGGETQYF TRBV3-1
CASSISPVLAGGPNEQFF TRBV19
CASSLGARGGGETQYF TRBV11-2
CASSQGGYGNTIYF TRBV4-1
CASSQESVYGYTF TRBV14
CAISQDRYTEAFF TRBV10-3
CASSAGSTTYEQYF TRBV9
CASSEISGRNTEAFF TRBV7-9
CASSQGDWGYTF TRBV3-1
CASSFSGQRNTEAFF TRBV5-8
CASSQQGAGGNTEAFF TRBV3-1
CASSLSPGTGNEQYF TRBV12-3/TRBV12-4
CSAAVGGHSNQPQHF TRBV20-1
CASSWTSGYEQYF TRBV12-3/TRBV12-4
CASSQDPGAGGYTF TRBV3-1
CASSLRDAGPYEQYF TRBV12-3/TRBV12-4
CASSQGGDRGKSEQYF TRBV6-1
CSARGLRRGQPYQETQYF TRBV20-1
CASSPTRDGYGYTF TRBV3-1
CASTPVEASAEAFF TRBV2
CASGLVPRAQAGANALTF TRBV12-5
CASSGVRGNTEAFF TRBV9
CASSYGTVDGYTF TRBV2
CASNQGGGREQYF TRBV19
CASSSGQGAKGNTIYF TRBV6-1
CASSVNPPDTPSTDTQYF TRBV9
CASSLVGQGPSQETQYF TRBV7-9
CASSLAIDGKLFF TRBV7-7
CSVEDGLSGANVLTF TRBV29-1
CASSFGTGGITQYF TRBV12-3/TRBV12-4
CAWSEYSIRQPQHF TRBV30
CASSNSGLRGVHADTQYF TRBV11-2